This T cell receptor (beta chain) was identified in a study of identical twins. Overall study results and limits: Models came in too low on out-of-frame TCR alpha sharing in monozygotic twins. Twin-shared out-of-frame alpha sequences showed excess low generation probability. The conclusions drew on cross-sectional statistical analysis instead of tracking the same donors.

On this clonotype: Its antigen is not identified.

TCRdb re-called the 5' RACE reads through MiXCR, storing one row per CDR3 protein. The table includes 350,000 to 450,000 distinct CDR3 sequences, 18% detected once. Trimming took off 0 bases at V and 8 bases at J, with 16 bases between the two ends. Per the germline V gene, CDR1 is KGHDR and CDR2 is SFDVKD. The CDR3 runs to 16 residues. The sequenced material came from naive T cells sorted from blood. The sequence came from a man aged 50 to 60 in good health. The genes are TRBV24-1 and TRBJ2-1; no clear D gene. The DNA of the CDR3 is TGTGCCACCAGTGATTTGCACGGGCAGGTACGGGATGAGCAGTTCTTC. Its protein is CATSDLHGQVRDEQFF.